These 14 T cell receptor beta chains came from one sample sequenced in a study of T cell responses to AZD1222 COVID-19 vaccine. Assay: immunoSEQ multiplex PCR; the TCRdb copy retains only in-frame clones and omits some. Here the sample spans 95,000 to 150,000 clones, 75% to 90% being singletons. Source: peripheral blood, taken on day 0 of AZD1222 vaccination. These receptors were collected from an adult in good health.

The chain has TRBV30 and TRBJ1-1; D possibly corresponds to TRBD1 (5 bases). This CDR3 is built from 16 residues. V was cut by 2 bases and J by 5 bases, with 21 bases left in between. Per germline, CDR1 GTSNPN and CDR2 SVGIG (reference sequence). CDR3 in amino acids: CAWSPDLVSRATEAFF. The CDR3 DNA sequence: TGTGCCTGGAGTCCCGACCTGGTCAGCAGGGCAACTGAAGCTTTCTTT.

The chain carries TRBV5-6 and TRBJ1-5; no reliable D call. Germline lookup yields CDR1 SGHDT and CDR2 YYEEEE. This CDR3 has 13 amino acids. The V end lost 0 bases, the J end lost 4 bases, and 5 bases lay between the germline ends. CDR3 nucleotide sequence: TGTGCCAGCAGCTTGGCTGGGAATCAGCCCCAGCATTTT. Its translation is CASSLAGNQPQHF.

The chain carries TRBV6-5 and TRBJ2-3; 11 bases align to TRBD2. The germline CDR1 and CDR2 sequences are MNHEY and SVGAGI. The length of the CDR3 is 15 residues. The V and J ends lost 7 bases and 1 base, in that order; junction bases with no gene match: 4. DNA of the CDR3: TGTGCCAGCAAGACGACTAGCGGGGGCACAGATACGCAGTATTTT. Translating it yields CASKTTSGGTDTQYF.

The chain links TRBV19 to TRBJ1-2; TRBD1 might be the D (6 bases). CDR1 LNHDA and CDR2 SQIVND come from the germline V gene (reference sequence). V was trimmed by 5 bases and J by 4 bases, leaving 17 bases between them. The CDR3 runs to 15 residues. The chain's CDR3 is CASSPRGQSGYGYTF. In DNA, the CDR3 is TGTGCCAGTAGTCCGAGAGGACAGTCGGGCTATGGCTACACCTTC.

The chain uses TRBV6-5 and TRBJ2-7; either TRBD1 or TRBD2 may supply D (5 bases each). The CDR3 has 11 residues. CDR1 is MNHEY, CDR2 SVGAGI, per germline. V dropped 2 bases and J dropped 9 bases, with 8 bases sitting between them. This chain's CDR3 is CASSYGGTQYF. CDR3 DNA sequence: TGTGCCAGCAGTTACGGGGGTACGCAGTACTTC.

In its sample, this clone was seen a few times. The V gene is TRBV10-3, the J gene TRBJ2-5; TRBD1 might be the D (5 bases). The V and J ends lost 4 bases and 4 bases respectively, with 13 bases between them. CDR3 length: 14 amino acids. Germline CDR1 reads ENHRY; CDR2 reads SYGVKD. The CDR3 region has the DNA TGTGCCATCAGTGCCGTGGGGCAACGAGAGACCCAGTACTTC. It is translated as CAISAVGQRETQYF.

The V gene is TRBV27, the J gene TRBJ2-7; D is uncertain. Germline V gene data show CDR1 as MNHEY and CDR2 as SMNVEV (reference sequence). This CDR3 comprises 16 residues. The V end was cut by 5 bases, the J end by 6 bases, with 23 bases between. The CDR3 sequence is CASSLYSASSNSEQYF. The CDR3 coding sequence is TGTGCCAGCAGTCTCTACAGTGCATCATCCAATAGCGAGCAGTACTTC.

The V call is TRBV5-4, the J call TRBJ2-1; TRBD2 is a possible D gene (6 bases). The CDR3 is 15 amino acids. Per the germline V gene, CDR1 is SGHNT and CDR2 is YYREEE (reference sequence). Trimming pared 4 bases from V and 4 bases from J, leaving 15 bases between. The CDR3 reads CASSHGGEVYNEQFF. The DNA for the CDR3 is TGTGCCAGCAGCCACGGGGGAGAGGTATACAATGAGCAGTTCTTC.

The V and J genes are TRBV27 and TRBJ2-7, with a weak D call TRBD1 (6 bases). CDR1 and CDR2 (germline): MNHEY, SMNVEV (reference sequence). There are 14 residues in the CDR3. V dropped 3 bases and J dropped 5 bases, with 14 bases sitting between them. The CDR3 loop is CASSFRGILDEQYF. The CDR3 DNA sequence: TGTGCCAGCAGTTTTAGGGGGATTCTCGACGAGCAGTACTTC.

V gene TRBV5-4 combines with J gene TRBJ1-6; the D is unclear. This CDR3 is 13 amino acids long. V shed 2 bases and J shed 7 bases, with 7 bases lying between them. Germline V gene data show CDR1 as SGHNT and CDR2 as YYREEE (reference sequence). Here the CDR3 DNA reads TGTGCCAGCAGCTTTTCGCAGAATTCACCCCTCCACTTT. It is translated as CASSFSQNSPLHF.

The genes are TRBV28 and TRBJ2-3, with D possibly matching TRBD1 (6 bases). V dropped 10 bases and J dropped 4 bases, with 18 bases sitting between them. CDR1 is MDHEN and CDR2 is SYDVKM in the germline V gene. The CDR3 has 14 amino acids. The CDR3 reads CATTNRVYPDTQYF. CDR3 bases: TGTGCCACAACCAACAGGGTATACCCAGATACGCAGTATTTT.

This clone was recorded only once. The CDR3 loop is CASSSTEGSGAWQYF. The CDR3 DNA is TGCGCCAGCAGCTCGACTGAAGGATCCGGGGCCTGGCAGTACTTC. V and J are TRBV5-1 and TRBJ2-7, with D perhaps being TRBD1 or TRBD2 (5 bases each). The CDR3 covers 15 residues. Trimming cost V 3 bases and J 9 bases, with 22 bases left between them. The germline CDR1 and CDR2 sequences are SGHRS and YFSETQ.

CDR3 in DNA: TGTGCCAGCAGTTACAGGGTTCGGGACACTGAAGCTTTCTTT. Translating it yields CASSYRVRDTEAFF. The rearrangement links TRBV6-5 to TRBJ1-1; D ambiguous. V lost 2 bases and J lost 3, with 10 bases in between. CDR3 length: 14 residues. In germline, CDR1 is MNHEY, CDR2 SVGAGI.

The count of this clone is one. The chain employs TRBV27 and TRBJ1-5, with unresolved D. Trimming shortened V by 5 bases and J by 6 bases, and 11 bases separated the two germline ends. This CDR3 has 13 residues. The germline V gene encodes CDR1 MNHEY and CDR2 SMNVEV (reference sequence). The CDR3 coding sequence is TGTGCCAGCAGTACCCTGCCGGGTCAGCCCCAGCATTTT. Translated: CASSTLPGQPQHF.